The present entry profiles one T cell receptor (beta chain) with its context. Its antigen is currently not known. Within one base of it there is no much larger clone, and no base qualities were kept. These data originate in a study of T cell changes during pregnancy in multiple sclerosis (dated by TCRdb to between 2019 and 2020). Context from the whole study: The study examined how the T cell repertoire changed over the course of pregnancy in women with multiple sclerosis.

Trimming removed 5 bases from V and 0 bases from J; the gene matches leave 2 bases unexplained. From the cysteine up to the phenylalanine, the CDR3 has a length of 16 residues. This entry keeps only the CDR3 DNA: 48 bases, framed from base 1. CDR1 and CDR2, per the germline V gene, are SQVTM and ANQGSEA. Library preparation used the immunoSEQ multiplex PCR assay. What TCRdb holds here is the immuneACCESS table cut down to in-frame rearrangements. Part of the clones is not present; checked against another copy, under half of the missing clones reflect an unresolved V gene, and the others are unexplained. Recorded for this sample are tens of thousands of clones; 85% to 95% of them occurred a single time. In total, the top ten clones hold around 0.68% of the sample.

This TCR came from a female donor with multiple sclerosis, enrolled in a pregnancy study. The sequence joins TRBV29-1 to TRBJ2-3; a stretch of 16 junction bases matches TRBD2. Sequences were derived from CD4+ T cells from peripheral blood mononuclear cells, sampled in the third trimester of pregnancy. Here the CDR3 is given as CSVPGLAGGSTDTQYF. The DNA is TGCAGCGTTCCGGGACTAGCGGGGGGGAGCACAGATACGCAGTATTTT.